Shown below are 4 T cell receptor beta chains from a single sample sequenced in a study of monozygotic twins with inflammatory bowel disease. TCRdb reprocessed the 5' RACE reads; each CDR3 protein has one entry and no DNA is given. The sample totals 400,000 to 500,000 distinct CDR3 sequences. The specimen was blood. The receptor set was obtained from a human donor with ulcerative colitis or Crohn's disease, or a healthy co-twin of an affected twin (not recorded which).

The chain joins TRBV3-1 to TRBJ2-7; TCRdb returns TRBD1, unconfirmable since there is no DNA. Germline V gene sequence: CDR1 LGHDT, CDR2 YNNKEL (reference sequence). The CDR3 has 15 residues. CDR3 sequence reads: CASSLRDRESYEQYF.

The genes are TRBV20-1 and TRBJ2-4; TCRdb gives TRBD2 as the D gene, but with no DNA this cannot be confirmed. There are 15 residues in the CDR3. CDR1 DFQATT and CDR2 SNEGSKA come from the germline V gene (reference sequence). CDR3 sequence: CSAREVEGAKNIQYF.

V and J are TRBV5-1 and TRBJ1-1. CDR3 length: 12 residues. Looked up from germline, CDR1 is SGHRS and CDR2 is YFSETQ. This CDR3 reads CASSEGWGEAFF.

The rearrangement joins TRBV5-1 to TRBJ2-5; TCRdb reports TRBD1, a call that lacks DNA to check it against. The CDR3 is made up of 14 amino acids. Per germline, CDR1 SGHRS and CDR2 YFSETQ. CDR3 sequence reads: CASTPGQVRETQYF.